This TCR beta chain was recorded in a study of blood T cells in healthy people across ages. The length of the CDR3 is 13 residues. The junction had 11 bases not matched to a gene; V was cut back by 4 bases and J by 11 bases. Germline CDR1 SGHRS, CDR2 YFSETQ. A sample-barcoded 5' primer and a J-beta primer mix were used in a second PCR of roughly 6 to 12 cycles. TCRdb independently ran MiXCR on the 5' RACE reads; one entry per CDR3 protein. The sample yields approximately 1.5 million distinct CDR3 sequences, under 55% seen once. Source material: blood. The genes are TRBV5-1 and TRBJ1-1; 7 bases map to TRBD1. This sequence originates from a woman younger than 30 in good health. The CDR3 nucleotides read TGCGCCAGCAGCCAATACGGTACAGGGGAGGCTTTCTTT. Amino acid sequence: CASSQYGTGEAFF.